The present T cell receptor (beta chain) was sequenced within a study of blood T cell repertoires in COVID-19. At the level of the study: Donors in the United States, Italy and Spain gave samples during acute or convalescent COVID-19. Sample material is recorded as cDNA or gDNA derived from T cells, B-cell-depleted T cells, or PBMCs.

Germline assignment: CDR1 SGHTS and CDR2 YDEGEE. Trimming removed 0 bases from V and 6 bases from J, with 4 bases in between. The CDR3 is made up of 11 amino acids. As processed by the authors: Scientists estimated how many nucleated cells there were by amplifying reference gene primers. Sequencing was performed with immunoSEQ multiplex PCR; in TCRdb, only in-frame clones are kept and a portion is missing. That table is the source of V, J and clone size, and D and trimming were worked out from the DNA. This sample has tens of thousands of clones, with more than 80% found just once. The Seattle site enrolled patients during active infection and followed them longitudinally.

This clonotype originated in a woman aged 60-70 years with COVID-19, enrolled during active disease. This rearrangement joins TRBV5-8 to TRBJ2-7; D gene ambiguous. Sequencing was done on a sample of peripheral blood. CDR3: CASSLGAEQYF. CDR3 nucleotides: TGTGCCAGCAGCTTGGGGGCCGAGCAGTACTTC.